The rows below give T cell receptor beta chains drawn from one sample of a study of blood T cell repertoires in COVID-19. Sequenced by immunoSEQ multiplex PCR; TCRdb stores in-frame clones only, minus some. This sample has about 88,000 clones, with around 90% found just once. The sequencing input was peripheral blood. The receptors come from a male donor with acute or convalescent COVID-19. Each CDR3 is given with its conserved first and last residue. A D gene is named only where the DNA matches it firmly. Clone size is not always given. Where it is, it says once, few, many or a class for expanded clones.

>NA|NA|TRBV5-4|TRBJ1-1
TGTGCCAGCAGCTTGGCCGTGTCAGTGAACACTGAAGCTTTCTTT
CASSLAVSVNTEAFF
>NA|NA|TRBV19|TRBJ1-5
TGTGCCAGTGGAGAAATGGGGCACCAGCCCCAGCATTTT
CASGEMGHQPQHF
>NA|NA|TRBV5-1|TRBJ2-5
TGCGCCAGCAGCTTGGGGGCGTTACAAGAGACCCAGTACTTC
CASSLGALQETQYF
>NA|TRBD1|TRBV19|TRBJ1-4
TGTGCCAGTAGTCTACTCGGGACAGGTAGTTGGAAAGGACTGTTTTTT
CASSLLGTGSWKGLFF
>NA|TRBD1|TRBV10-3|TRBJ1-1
TGTGCCATCACTGCAACAGGGGGCATGGGGACTGAAGCTTTCTTT
CAITATGGMGTEAFF
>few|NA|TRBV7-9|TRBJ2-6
TGTGCCAGCAGCACGGAGCGCTCTGGGGCCAACGTCCTGACTTTC
CASSTERSGANVLTF
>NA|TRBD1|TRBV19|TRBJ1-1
TGTGCCAGTATGGGCGGACAGGGGAGAGGTACTGAAGCTTTCTTT
CASMGGQGRGTEAFF
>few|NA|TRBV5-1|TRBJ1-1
TGCGCCAGCAGCTTGGTCGGGGGGCAGGGCACTGAAGCTTTCTTT
CASSLVGGQGTEAFF
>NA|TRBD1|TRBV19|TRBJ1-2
TGTGCCAGTAGTCTAGGGACAGGTGGCTACACCTTC
CASSLGTGGYTF
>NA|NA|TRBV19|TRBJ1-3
TGTGCCAGTAGTATCCAGGGGCCTGGAAACACCATATATTTT
CASSIQGPGNTIYF
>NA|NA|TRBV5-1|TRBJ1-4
TGCGCCAGCAGCCCCGCAGGCCCAACTAATGAAAAACTGTTTTTT
CASSPAGPTNEKLFF
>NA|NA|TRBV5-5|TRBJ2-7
TGTGCCAGCAGCTTGCCAGGGGGGTACGAGCAGTACTTC
CASSLPGGYEQYF
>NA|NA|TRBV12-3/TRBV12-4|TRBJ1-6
TGTGCCAGCAGTCGAGGGAATTCACCCCTCCACTTT
CASSRGNSPLHF
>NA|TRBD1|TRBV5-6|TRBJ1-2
TGTGCCAGCAGCCCCGGACAGGCTAACTATGGCTACACCTTC
CASSPGQANYGYTF
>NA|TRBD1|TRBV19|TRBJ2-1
TGTGCCAGTAGTTCCGGACAGGGCCCCTCCTACAATGAGCAGTTCTTC
CASSSGQGPSYNEQFF
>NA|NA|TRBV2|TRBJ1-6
TGTGCCAGCGCTGGGGCACTTAATTCACCCCTCCACTTT
CASAGALNSPLHF
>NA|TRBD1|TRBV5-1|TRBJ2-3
TGCGCCAGCAGCTTGACGGGACAGGGCACGCAGTATTTT
CASSLTGQGTQYF
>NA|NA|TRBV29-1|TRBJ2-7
TGCAGCGCCCGGACAGTAACCTACGAGCAGTACTTC
CSARTVTYEQYF
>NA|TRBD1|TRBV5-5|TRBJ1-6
TGTGCCAGCAGCCCTTGGACAGGCTCCTATAATTCACCCCTCCACTTT
CASSPWTGSYNSPLHF
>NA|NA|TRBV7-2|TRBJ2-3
TGTGCCAGCAGCCGCGCGGCCACAGATACGCAGTATTTT
CASSRAATDTQYF
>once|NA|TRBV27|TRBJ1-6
TGTGCCACCTCGGGGGAGAATTCACCCCTCCACTTT
CATSGENSPLHF
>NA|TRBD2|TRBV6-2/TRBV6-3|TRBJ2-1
TGTGCCAGCAGCCTCCTTCGGACTAGCGGGGGGAGAGGTGAGCAGTTCTTC
CASSLLRTSGGRGEQFF
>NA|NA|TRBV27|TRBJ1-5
TGTGCCAGCAGTTTAGACCGGGGTCAGCCCCAGCATTTT
CASSLDRGQPQHF
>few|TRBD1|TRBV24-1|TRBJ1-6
TGTGCCACCAGGGGACAGGGCAATTCACCCCTCCACTTT
CATRGQGNSPLHF
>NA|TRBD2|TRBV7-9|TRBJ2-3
TGTGCCAGCAGCCCGCGGGGGGGCACAGATACGCAGTATTTT
CASSPRGGTDTQYF
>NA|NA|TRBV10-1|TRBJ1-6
TGCGCCAGCAGTGAGTGGTGCCGGGTCTGGTCACCCCTCCACTTT
CASSEWCRVWSPLHF